These T cell receptor beta chains were read from a single sample in a study of T cell responses to AZD1222 COVID-19 vaccine. The repertoire was sequenced with immunoSEQ multiplex PCR; TCRdb's copy has only in-frame clones and lacks some. The sample contains approximately 150,000 clones, approximately 89% of which appear only once. The specimen was peripheral blood, collected on day 0 of MenACWY control vaccination. These receptor sequences come from an adult in good health. The CDR3 runs from the conserved cysteine through the conserved F or W. A D gene is named only where the DNA matches it firmly. Some rows mark clone size as missing; the rest say once, few, many or name a class of expanded clone.

>TRBV7-9|.|TRBJ1-1|.
TGTGCCAGCAGCAGAGCCCCGAGGCGGCCAGAAGCTTTCTTT
CASSRAPRRPEAFF
>TRBV4-2|.|TRBJ2-7|.
TGTGCCAGCAGCCAAGGGGGAGAGGGAGCTCGGGAGCAGTACTTC
CASSQGGEGAREQYF
>TRBV3-1/TRBV3-2|.|TRBJ2-7|.
TGTGCCAGCAGCCCAGCTGGGGTCCGGGGCAACGAGCAGTACTTC
CASSPAGVRGNEQYF
>TRBV2|TRBD1|TRBJ1-5|.
TGTGCCAGCGGGACAGGGAATCAGCCCCAGCATTTT
CASGTGNQPQHF
>TRBV5-3|.|TRBJ1-4|.
TGTGCCAGAAGCTTGGGTACGGAGAATGAAAAACTGTTTTTT
CARSLGTENEKLFF
>TRBV5-6|.|TRBJ2-3|.
TGTGCCAGCAGCTTGGGACCGGGCTCAGATACGCAGTATTTT
CASSLGPGSDTQYF
>TRBV9|TRBD2|TRBJ2-3|.
TGTGCCAGCAGCTCCCTTTCAGCGGGGCGAATTTGGAATACGCAGTATTTT
CASSSLSAGRIWNTQYF
>TRBV29-1|.|TRBJ2-1|.
TGCAGCGTGCAGGGGCCGGCGGGGCGGGTCTATGAGCAGTTCTTC
CSVQGPAGRVYEQFF
>TRBV24-1|TRBD2|TRBJ2-2|.
TGTGCCACCAGCTCTAGCGGGGGCCCCGGGGAGCTGTTTTTT
CATSSSGGPGELFF
>TRBV28|.|TRBJ1-2|.
TGTGCCAGCAGTTTACACTATGGCTACACCTTC
CASSLHYGYTF
>TRBV9|.|TRBJ1-2|once
TGTGCCAGCAGCCCTCGGCTAGGACCTAAAGGAATTGGGGATGGCTACACCTTC
CASSPRLGPKGIGDGYTF
>TRBV9|TRBD1|TRBJ2-7|.
TGTGCCAGCAGCGACCCAGGGGCCTGGGGGACAGGGGGATCCGAGCAGTACTTC
CASSDPGAWGTGGSEQYF
>TRBV7-3|.|TRBJ2-5|.
TGTGCCAGCAGCTTAAATCCCGGAGAGACCCAGTACTTC
CASSLNPGETQYF
>TRBV5-6|TRBD2|TRBJ2-3|.
TGTGCCAGCACCCCCAGGTGGCGGGAGAGCACAGATACGCAGTATTTT
CASTPRWRESTDTQYF
>TRBV14|TRBD2|TRBJ2-5|once
TGTGCCAGCAGCCAAGGTAAGCGGGGGCCCCAAGAGACCCAGTACTTC
CASSQGKRGPQETQYF
>TRBV14|.|TRBJ1-4|.
TGTGCCAGCAGCCAAAACCAGGGTGATGAAAAACTGTTTTTT
CASSQNQGDEKLFF
>TRBV6-1|.|TRBJ1-1|.
TGTGCCAGCAGTGATTCGGGACGGAACACTGAAGCTTTCTTT
CASSDSGRNTEAFF
>TRBV7-2|TRBD1|TRBJ1-5|.
TGTGCCAGCAGCGCCCAGGGGGTAGGGAATCAGCCCCAGCATTTT
CASSAQGVGNQPQHF
>TRBV6-5|.|TRBJ1-1|.
TGTGCCAGCAGTACTCGGACAGTGAACACTGAAGCTTTCTTT
CASSTRTVNTEAFF
>TRBV18|TRBD2|TRBJ2-1|.
TGTGCCAGCTCACACTCGGGACTAGGCAACAATGAGCAGTTCTTC
CASSHSGLGNNEQFF
>TRBV9|.|TRBJ2-1|.
TGTGCCAGCAGCGTAGACCCGGGACAAGACAATGAGCAGTTCTTC
CASSVDPGQDNEQFF
>TRBV4-3|TRBD2|TRBJ2-5|once
TGCGCCAGCAGCCAAAGTTTACTAGCGGGAGTAGAGACCCAGTACTTC
CASSQSLLAGVETQYF
>TRBV11-3|.|TRBJ1-1|.
TGTGCCAGCAGCTTAAAACTAAGGGGGGACACTGAAGCTTTCTTT
CASSLKLRGDTEAFF
>TRBV7-2|.|TRBJ1-3|.
TGTGCCAGCAGCGCATCAGTCGTCCCTGGAAACACCATATATTTT
CASSASVVPGNTIYF
>TRBV15|.|TRBJ1-5|once
TGTGCCACCAGCAGAGCGCGACTGAGCAATCAGCCCCAGCATTTT
CATSRARLSNQPQHF
>TRBV7-3|TRBD2|TRBJ2-1|.
TGTGCCAGCAGCGCAACCGGGACTAGCGGGGGGGCAGTAGATGAGCAGTTCTTC
CASSATGTSGGAVDEQFF
>TRBV7-3|TRBD2|TRBJ2-3|.
TGTGCCAGCAGCTTAACGACTAGCGGGAAGTCAGATACGCAGTATTTT
CASSLTTSGKSDTQYF
>TRBV11-1|.|TRBJ1-1|.
TGTGCCAGCAGCCCCGACCGAACCCTGGGAGCTTTCTTT
CASSPDRTLGAFF
>TRBV19|.|TRBJ1-1|.
TGTGCCAGTAGCGACGGGCAGAGAAACACTGAAGCTTTCTTT
CASSDGQRNTEAFF
>TRBV6-5|.|TRBJ1-5|.
TGTGCCAGTGCAGCTAGTCATGGCAATCAGCCCCAGCATTTT
CASAASHGNQPQHF
>TRBV6-2/TRBV6-3|.|TRBJ1-1|.
TGTGCCAGCAGTCCCTTCAGGAACACTGAAGCTTTCTTT
CASSPFRNTEAFF
>TRBV30|TRBD1|TRBJ1-5|.
TGTGCCTGGAGTCAGGGACAGTCTTGGCAGCCCCAGCATTTT
CAWSQGQSWQPQHF
>TRBV5-6|.|TRBJ1-6|.
TGTGCCAGCAGCTTGTGGGGTAATTCAAATTCACCCCTCCACTTT
CASSLWGNSNSPLHF
>TRBV11-2|.|TRBJ1-6|.
TGTGCCAGCAGCTTAGTGTTGAGTTCACCCCTCCACTTT
CASSLVLSSPLHF
>TRBV24-1|TRBD1|TRBJ2-2|.
TGTGCCACGCGACAGGGGGCTACCGGGGAGCTGTTTTTT
CATRQGATGELFF
>TRBV4-1|.|TRBJ1-2|.
TGCGCCAGCAGCCAAGATATCCATGGCTACACCTTC
CASSQDIHGYTF
>TRBV6-2/TRBV6-3|.|TRBJ2-7|.
TGTGCCAGCAGTTCCCATGGTCGGACGGACGACTCCTACGAGCAGTACTTC
CASSSHGRTDDSYEQYF
>TRBV10-3|TRBD2|TRBJ2-2|.
TGTGCCATCAGTGCACTAGCGGGAACGACCGGGGAGCTGTTTTTT
CAISALAGTTGELFF
>TRBV2|TRBD1|TRBJ1-2|.
TGTGCCAGCAGTAAAAGGGGACAGGGGACCGGGGGCTTCTATGGCTACACCTTC
CASSKRGQGTGGFYGYTF
>TRBV7-6|.|TRBJ1-6|.
TGTGCCAGCAGCTTAGAGGACAGAAGGACACCCCTCCACTTT
CASSLEDRRTPLHF
>TRBV6-5|.|TRBJ1-4|.
TGTGCCAGCAGTTACGGTAGTTGGACGGACGAAAAACTGTTTTTT
CASSYGSWTDEKLFF
>TRBV5-4|.|TRBJ1-4|once
TGTGCCAGCAGCTTGGATTTGTACAATGAAAAACTGTTTTTT
CASSLDLYNEKLFF
>TRBV6-2/TRBV6-3|.|TRBJ1-1|.
TGTGCCAGCAGTTCCGGGGCAGGGAACACTGAAGCTTTCTTT
CASSSGAGNTEAFF
>TRBV15|TRBD1|TRBJ1-2|.
TGTGCCACCAGCAGAGACAGGGGGAACTATGGCTACACCTTC
CATSRDRGNYGYTF
>TRBV28|.|TRBJ1-2|once
TGTGCCAGCAGTCTAAGCCACTATGGCTACACCTTC
CASSLSHYGYTF
>TRBV5-6|.|TRBJ1-1|.
TGTGCCAGCAGCTTGGCCGGGGGGGTGCCCCCTGAAGCTTTCTTT
CASSLAGGVPPEAFF
>TRBV10-1|.|TRBJ1-2|.
TGCGCCGTGGGGGGAGGAGGACTTGGCTACACCTTC
CAVGGGGLGYTF
>TRBV19|TRBD1|TRBJ2-1|.
TGTGCCAGTAGTTCGGCCGGGACAGATAAAGATGAGCAGTTCTTC
CASSSAGTDKDEQFF
>TRBV3-1/TRBV3-2|.|TRBJ2-7|.
TGTGCCAGCAGCCCCAGGGTGAGATTC
CASSPRVRF
>TRBV19|.|TRBJ1-1|.
TGTGCCAGTAGTATCAAGGGTTACACTGAAGCTTTCTTT
CASSIKGYTEAFF
>TRBV28|.|TRBJ1-4|once
TGTGCCAGCGGAGGGGTATGGGAAAAACTGTTTTTT
CASGGVWEKLFF
>TRBV5-5|.|TRBJ1-2|.
TGTGCCAGCAGCTTGGGACAGGATTACTATGGCTACACCTTC
CASSLGQDYYGYTF
>TRBV4-2|.|TRBJ1-2|.
TGTGCCAGCAGCCAAGCTGGGGACGGCTACACCTTC
CASSQAGDGYTF
>TRBV7-9|TRBD1|TRBJ1-6|few
TGTGCCAGCAGCACGACAGGGATGAATTCACCCCTCCACTTT
CASSTTGMNSPLHF